The present T cell receptor beta chain was sequenced within a study of STAT5B mutations in CD4+ large granular lymphocyte leukemia. In regard to this clone: Its specificity is not known.

CDR3 size: 18 residues. Trimming cost V 0 bases and J 7 bases, with 24 bases left between them. Germline CDR1 and CDR2: SGHTA and FQGTGA. The protocol was immunoSEQ multiplex PCR, while the TCRdb copy is restricted to in-frame clones and leaves out a portion. The sample contains 20,000 or so clones, approximately 88% of which appear only once. Findings of the study overall: No patients shared main leukemic clonotypes, though 20% to 25% appeared at low frequency elsewhere.

The receptor's source is a human donor in good health. The specimen sequenced was CD4+ T cells from blood buffy coats. The chain employs TRBV7-3 and TRBJ1-2; D is possibly TRBD1 (6 bases). CDR3 nucleotides: TGTGCCAGCAGCTTAACTTCGGGGGGCCTTGAATGGTGGTGTGGCTACACCTTC. Its protein is CASSLTSGGLEWWCGYTF.